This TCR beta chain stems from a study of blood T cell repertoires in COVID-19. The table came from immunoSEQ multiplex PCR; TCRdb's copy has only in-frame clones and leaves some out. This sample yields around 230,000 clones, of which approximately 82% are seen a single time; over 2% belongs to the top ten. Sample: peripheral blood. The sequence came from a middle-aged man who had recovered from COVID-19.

CDR3 sequence reads: CASRQSSGIYEQYF. In DNA, the CDR3 is TGTGCCAGCAGACAATCTAGCGGGATTTACGAGCAGTACTTC. This chain links TRBV7-2 with TRBJ2-7; 9 bases agree with TRBD2. V lost 6 bases and J lost 4; bases outside the gene matches: 7. Per germline, CDR1 SGHTA and CDR2 FQGNSA. CDR3 length equals 14 residues.